The subject of this entry is one T cell receptor beta chain. What it binds is not known. This entry comes from a study of T cell responses to AZD1222 COVID-19 vaccine. Study findings and constraints: Donors in the cohort were predominantly white British and more often female, and clonal diversity was possibly underestimated.

TCRdb keeps only in-frame clones here, not all; method: immunoSEQ multiplex PCR. The data show about 160,000 clones, approximately 90% seen once. This clonotype was obtained from an adult who received the AZD1222 COVID-19 vaccine. The starting material was peripheral blood, obtained 28 days after the second AZD1222 dose.

CDR3 residues: CASSLGRSNQPQHF. In DNA form, the CDR3 reads TGTGCCAGCAGTTTGGGACGGAGCAATCAGCCCCAGCATTTT. The chain has TRBV27 and TRBJ1-5; weak D call: TRBD1 (5 bases). V gave up 3 bases and J gave up 1 base, with 7 bases separating them. The germline CDR1 and CDR2 sequences are MNHEY and SMNVEV (reference sequence). The CDR3 length is 14 residues.